This TCR beta chain was found in a study of cytomegalovirus exposure and HLA in healthy donors. Concerning this clone itself: Its target is unknown.

Findings of the study overall: Later examination showed HLA-associated TCR beta chains had greater clonal expansion than equally common others. A later analysis revealed that TCR association rates differed between HLA loci, peaking at DRB1 and bottoming out at HLA-C. Most of the TCR beta V segments (in an earlier analysis) were productive either about 87% or about 30% of the time.

The PCR ran on 60 Vbeta and 13 Jbeta primers. Profiling relied on immunoSEQ multiplex PCR, and the TCRdb table lists in-frame clones only, not all of them. The data show over 150,000 clones, with less than 80% seen just once and about 4.5% held by the top ten. The receptor was derived from a man aged 35 to 55 in good health and CMV-seronegative. What was sequenced was PBMCs.

The CDR3, as DNA: TGTGCCAGTAGTCCGAGTGGCTCTGGAAACACCATATATTTT. Protein sequence: CASSPSGSGNTIYF. This chain connects TRBV19 to TRBJ1-3; unclear D gene. Germline V gene data show CDR1 as LNHDA and CDR2 as SQIVND (reference sequence). The V end lost 5 bases, the J end lost 0 bases, and 8 bases lay between the germline ends. The CDR3 covers 14 residues.